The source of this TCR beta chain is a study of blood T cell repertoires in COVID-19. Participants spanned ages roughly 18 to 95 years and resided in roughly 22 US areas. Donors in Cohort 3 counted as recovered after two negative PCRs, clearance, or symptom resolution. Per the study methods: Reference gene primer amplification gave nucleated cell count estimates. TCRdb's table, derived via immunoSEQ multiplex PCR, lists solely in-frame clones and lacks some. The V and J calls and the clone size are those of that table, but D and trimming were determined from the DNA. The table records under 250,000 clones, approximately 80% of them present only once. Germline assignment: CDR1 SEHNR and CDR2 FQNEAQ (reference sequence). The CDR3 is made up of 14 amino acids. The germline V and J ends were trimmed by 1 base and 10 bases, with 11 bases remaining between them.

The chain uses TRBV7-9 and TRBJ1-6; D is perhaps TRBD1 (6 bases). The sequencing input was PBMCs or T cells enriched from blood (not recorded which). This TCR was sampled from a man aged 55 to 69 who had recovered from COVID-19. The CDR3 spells CASSLEGGESPLHF. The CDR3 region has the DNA TGTGCCAGCAGCTTAGAAGGGGGAGAATCACCCCTCCACTTT. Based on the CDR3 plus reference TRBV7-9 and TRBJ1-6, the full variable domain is DTGVSQNPRHKITKRGQNVTFRCDPISEHNRLYWYRQTLGQGPEFLTYFQNEAQLEKSRLLSDRFSAERPKGSFSTLEIQRTEQGDSAMYLCASSLEGGESPLHFGNGTRLTVT.